This T cell receptor beta chain was identified during a study of CD8 T cells in Susac syndrome. The authors carried out high-throughput sequencing of TCR beta. They applied it to CD8+ and CD4+ T cells obtained from blood. Healthy donors matched for age and sex were used as controls. This CDR3 is built from 15 residues. With 2 bases clipped from V and 2 bases from J, the junction kept 2 bases outside the gene matches. The V gene's germline CDR1 is SGDLS and CDR2 YYNGEE. Reverse transcription of 0.5 to 1 ug RNA was performed with random hexamers. The CDR3 of TCR beta was amplified by immunoSEQ multiplex PCR across 54 Vbeta and 13 Jbeta. A single record per CDR3 protein comes from TCRdb applying MiXCR to the immunoSEQ multiplex PCR reads. Of around 170,000 distinct CDR3 sequences listed, about 91% are singletons.

The source of this sequence is a human donor in good health. Sequencing used CD4+ T cells from PBMCs. V gene TRBV9 combines with J gene TRBJ2-5; 11 bases are a match to TRBD2. In DNA, the CDR3 is TGTGCCAGCAGCGTGTCTAGCGGGGGGCAAGAGACCCAGTACTTC. It codes for CASSVSSGGQETQYF.